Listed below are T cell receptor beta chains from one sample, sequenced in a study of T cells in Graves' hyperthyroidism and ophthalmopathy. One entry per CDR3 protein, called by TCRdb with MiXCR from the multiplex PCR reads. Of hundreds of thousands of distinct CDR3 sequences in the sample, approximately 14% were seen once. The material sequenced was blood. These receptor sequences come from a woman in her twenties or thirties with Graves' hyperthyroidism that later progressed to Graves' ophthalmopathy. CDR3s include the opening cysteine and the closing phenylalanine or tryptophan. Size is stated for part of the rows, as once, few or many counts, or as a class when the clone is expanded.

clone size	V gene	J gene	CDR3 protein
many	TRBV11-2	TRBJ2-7	CASSLGAGFNEQYF
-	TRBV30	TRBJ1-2	CAWSDRLNYGYTF
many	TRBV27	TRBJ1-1	CASSQSPFETEAFF
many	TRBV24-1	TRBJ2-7	CATSSTSGRISEQYF
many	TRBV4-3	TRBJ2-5	CASSRAAGSPQETQYF
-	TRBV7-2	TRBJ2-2	CASSRGTANTGELFF
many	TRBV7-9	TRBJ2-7	CASSLGQGAGGGYEQYF
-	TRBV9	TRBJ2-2	CASSVSTSYTGELFF
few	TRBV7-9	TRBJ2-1	CASLAAYNEQFF
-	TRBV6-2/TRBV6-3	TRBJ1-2	CASSHSRDRGSYTF
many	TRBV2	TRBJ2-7	CASSERWIGLAKSSTSYEQYF
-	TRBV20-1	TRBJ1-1	CSATRVEAFF
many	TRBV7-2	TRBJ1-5	CASSLGTPDQPQHF
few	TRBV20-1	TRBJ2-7	CSAHKLAGASYEQYF
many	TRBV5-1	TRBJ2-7	CASSLGLDSYEQYF
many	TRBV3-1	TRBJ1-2	CASRPRGQGYGYTF
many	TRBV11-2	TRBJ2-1	CASSLILGTSGTHNEQFF